This T cell receptor (beta chain) was sequenced during a study of Ad26.COV2.S vaccination and SARS-CoV-2 variants. Study background: A COV1001 Ad26.COV2.S trial-arm participant provided the sample. Doses of Ad26.COV2.S were injected into muscle once or twice, 56 days apart. Study-level results: In vaccinated individuals, spike-specific CD8+ and CD4+ T cell responses reportedly displayed substantial breadth. The analyses of TCR breadth and depth may have understated the size of total T cell responses.

The sample's treatment: around 19 received Ad26.COV2.S at low or high dose, single or two shots; 5 received placebo; per-sample allocation not given. Repertoires come from day 63 after the first vaccine or placebo injection. Of note for this clone: The target antigen is unknown.

Profiled with immunoSEQ multiplex PCR; TCRdb holds only in-frame clones, not every one. Found here are 450,000 to 550,000 clones, roughly 89% of them singletons; the top ten hold just over 2.5%. The receptor was derived from a person aged 18 to 65 who received the Ad26.COV2.S COVID-19 vaccine or a placebo. The specimen was peripheral blood, collected in a trial of Ad26.COV2.S vaccine versus placebo.

CDR3 loop: CASSQDFGGRYVGTQYF. The CDR3, as DNA: TGTGCCAGCAGCCAAGATTTCGGGGGGCGGTATGTTGGTACGCAGTATTTT. V is TRBV14 and J is TRBJ2-3, with TRBD2 as a possible D gene (7 bases). The V gene's germline CDR1 is SGHDN and CDR2 FVKESK. Trimming left V 0 bases short and J 8 bases short, with 21 bases between. The CDR3 consists of 17 residues.